The TCR beta chain described here comes from a study of T cell responses to AZD1222 COVID-19 vaccine. Broader study findings: White British people made up most donors, females outnumbered males, and clonal diversity was possibly underestimated. Researchers report vaccine-associated CD4 TCRs spanning spike, with dominance at 160-218 and 743-854.

The V gene lost 6 bases and the J gene lost 9 bases, with 24 bases spanning the gap. The V gene's germline CDR1 is MDHEN and CDR2 SYDVKM. The CDR3 is 15 amino acids. Produced via immunoSEQ multiplex PCR; TCRdb's table is partial and in-frame only. The repertoire holds 95,000 to 150,000 clones, with about 85% as singletons. Concerning this clone itself: Its cognate antigen is unknown.

The chain carries TRBV28 and TRBJ2-7; a possible D gene is TRBD2 (5 bases). Here the sequenced sample was peripheral blood, taken on day 0 of AZD1222 vaccination. The receptor comes from an adult in good health. The CDR3 reads CASRPPQASGAAQYF. CDR3 sequence (DNA): TGTGCCAGCAGACCACCTCAGGCCTCCGGAGCGGCGCAGTACTTC. Supplemented by reference TRBV28 and TRBJ2-7, the full variable domain reads DVKVTQSSRYLVKRTGEKVFLECVQDMDHENMFWYRQDPGLGLRLIYFSYDVKMKEKGDIPEGYSVSREKKERFSLILESASTNQTSMYLCASRPPQASGAAQYFGPGTRLTVT.